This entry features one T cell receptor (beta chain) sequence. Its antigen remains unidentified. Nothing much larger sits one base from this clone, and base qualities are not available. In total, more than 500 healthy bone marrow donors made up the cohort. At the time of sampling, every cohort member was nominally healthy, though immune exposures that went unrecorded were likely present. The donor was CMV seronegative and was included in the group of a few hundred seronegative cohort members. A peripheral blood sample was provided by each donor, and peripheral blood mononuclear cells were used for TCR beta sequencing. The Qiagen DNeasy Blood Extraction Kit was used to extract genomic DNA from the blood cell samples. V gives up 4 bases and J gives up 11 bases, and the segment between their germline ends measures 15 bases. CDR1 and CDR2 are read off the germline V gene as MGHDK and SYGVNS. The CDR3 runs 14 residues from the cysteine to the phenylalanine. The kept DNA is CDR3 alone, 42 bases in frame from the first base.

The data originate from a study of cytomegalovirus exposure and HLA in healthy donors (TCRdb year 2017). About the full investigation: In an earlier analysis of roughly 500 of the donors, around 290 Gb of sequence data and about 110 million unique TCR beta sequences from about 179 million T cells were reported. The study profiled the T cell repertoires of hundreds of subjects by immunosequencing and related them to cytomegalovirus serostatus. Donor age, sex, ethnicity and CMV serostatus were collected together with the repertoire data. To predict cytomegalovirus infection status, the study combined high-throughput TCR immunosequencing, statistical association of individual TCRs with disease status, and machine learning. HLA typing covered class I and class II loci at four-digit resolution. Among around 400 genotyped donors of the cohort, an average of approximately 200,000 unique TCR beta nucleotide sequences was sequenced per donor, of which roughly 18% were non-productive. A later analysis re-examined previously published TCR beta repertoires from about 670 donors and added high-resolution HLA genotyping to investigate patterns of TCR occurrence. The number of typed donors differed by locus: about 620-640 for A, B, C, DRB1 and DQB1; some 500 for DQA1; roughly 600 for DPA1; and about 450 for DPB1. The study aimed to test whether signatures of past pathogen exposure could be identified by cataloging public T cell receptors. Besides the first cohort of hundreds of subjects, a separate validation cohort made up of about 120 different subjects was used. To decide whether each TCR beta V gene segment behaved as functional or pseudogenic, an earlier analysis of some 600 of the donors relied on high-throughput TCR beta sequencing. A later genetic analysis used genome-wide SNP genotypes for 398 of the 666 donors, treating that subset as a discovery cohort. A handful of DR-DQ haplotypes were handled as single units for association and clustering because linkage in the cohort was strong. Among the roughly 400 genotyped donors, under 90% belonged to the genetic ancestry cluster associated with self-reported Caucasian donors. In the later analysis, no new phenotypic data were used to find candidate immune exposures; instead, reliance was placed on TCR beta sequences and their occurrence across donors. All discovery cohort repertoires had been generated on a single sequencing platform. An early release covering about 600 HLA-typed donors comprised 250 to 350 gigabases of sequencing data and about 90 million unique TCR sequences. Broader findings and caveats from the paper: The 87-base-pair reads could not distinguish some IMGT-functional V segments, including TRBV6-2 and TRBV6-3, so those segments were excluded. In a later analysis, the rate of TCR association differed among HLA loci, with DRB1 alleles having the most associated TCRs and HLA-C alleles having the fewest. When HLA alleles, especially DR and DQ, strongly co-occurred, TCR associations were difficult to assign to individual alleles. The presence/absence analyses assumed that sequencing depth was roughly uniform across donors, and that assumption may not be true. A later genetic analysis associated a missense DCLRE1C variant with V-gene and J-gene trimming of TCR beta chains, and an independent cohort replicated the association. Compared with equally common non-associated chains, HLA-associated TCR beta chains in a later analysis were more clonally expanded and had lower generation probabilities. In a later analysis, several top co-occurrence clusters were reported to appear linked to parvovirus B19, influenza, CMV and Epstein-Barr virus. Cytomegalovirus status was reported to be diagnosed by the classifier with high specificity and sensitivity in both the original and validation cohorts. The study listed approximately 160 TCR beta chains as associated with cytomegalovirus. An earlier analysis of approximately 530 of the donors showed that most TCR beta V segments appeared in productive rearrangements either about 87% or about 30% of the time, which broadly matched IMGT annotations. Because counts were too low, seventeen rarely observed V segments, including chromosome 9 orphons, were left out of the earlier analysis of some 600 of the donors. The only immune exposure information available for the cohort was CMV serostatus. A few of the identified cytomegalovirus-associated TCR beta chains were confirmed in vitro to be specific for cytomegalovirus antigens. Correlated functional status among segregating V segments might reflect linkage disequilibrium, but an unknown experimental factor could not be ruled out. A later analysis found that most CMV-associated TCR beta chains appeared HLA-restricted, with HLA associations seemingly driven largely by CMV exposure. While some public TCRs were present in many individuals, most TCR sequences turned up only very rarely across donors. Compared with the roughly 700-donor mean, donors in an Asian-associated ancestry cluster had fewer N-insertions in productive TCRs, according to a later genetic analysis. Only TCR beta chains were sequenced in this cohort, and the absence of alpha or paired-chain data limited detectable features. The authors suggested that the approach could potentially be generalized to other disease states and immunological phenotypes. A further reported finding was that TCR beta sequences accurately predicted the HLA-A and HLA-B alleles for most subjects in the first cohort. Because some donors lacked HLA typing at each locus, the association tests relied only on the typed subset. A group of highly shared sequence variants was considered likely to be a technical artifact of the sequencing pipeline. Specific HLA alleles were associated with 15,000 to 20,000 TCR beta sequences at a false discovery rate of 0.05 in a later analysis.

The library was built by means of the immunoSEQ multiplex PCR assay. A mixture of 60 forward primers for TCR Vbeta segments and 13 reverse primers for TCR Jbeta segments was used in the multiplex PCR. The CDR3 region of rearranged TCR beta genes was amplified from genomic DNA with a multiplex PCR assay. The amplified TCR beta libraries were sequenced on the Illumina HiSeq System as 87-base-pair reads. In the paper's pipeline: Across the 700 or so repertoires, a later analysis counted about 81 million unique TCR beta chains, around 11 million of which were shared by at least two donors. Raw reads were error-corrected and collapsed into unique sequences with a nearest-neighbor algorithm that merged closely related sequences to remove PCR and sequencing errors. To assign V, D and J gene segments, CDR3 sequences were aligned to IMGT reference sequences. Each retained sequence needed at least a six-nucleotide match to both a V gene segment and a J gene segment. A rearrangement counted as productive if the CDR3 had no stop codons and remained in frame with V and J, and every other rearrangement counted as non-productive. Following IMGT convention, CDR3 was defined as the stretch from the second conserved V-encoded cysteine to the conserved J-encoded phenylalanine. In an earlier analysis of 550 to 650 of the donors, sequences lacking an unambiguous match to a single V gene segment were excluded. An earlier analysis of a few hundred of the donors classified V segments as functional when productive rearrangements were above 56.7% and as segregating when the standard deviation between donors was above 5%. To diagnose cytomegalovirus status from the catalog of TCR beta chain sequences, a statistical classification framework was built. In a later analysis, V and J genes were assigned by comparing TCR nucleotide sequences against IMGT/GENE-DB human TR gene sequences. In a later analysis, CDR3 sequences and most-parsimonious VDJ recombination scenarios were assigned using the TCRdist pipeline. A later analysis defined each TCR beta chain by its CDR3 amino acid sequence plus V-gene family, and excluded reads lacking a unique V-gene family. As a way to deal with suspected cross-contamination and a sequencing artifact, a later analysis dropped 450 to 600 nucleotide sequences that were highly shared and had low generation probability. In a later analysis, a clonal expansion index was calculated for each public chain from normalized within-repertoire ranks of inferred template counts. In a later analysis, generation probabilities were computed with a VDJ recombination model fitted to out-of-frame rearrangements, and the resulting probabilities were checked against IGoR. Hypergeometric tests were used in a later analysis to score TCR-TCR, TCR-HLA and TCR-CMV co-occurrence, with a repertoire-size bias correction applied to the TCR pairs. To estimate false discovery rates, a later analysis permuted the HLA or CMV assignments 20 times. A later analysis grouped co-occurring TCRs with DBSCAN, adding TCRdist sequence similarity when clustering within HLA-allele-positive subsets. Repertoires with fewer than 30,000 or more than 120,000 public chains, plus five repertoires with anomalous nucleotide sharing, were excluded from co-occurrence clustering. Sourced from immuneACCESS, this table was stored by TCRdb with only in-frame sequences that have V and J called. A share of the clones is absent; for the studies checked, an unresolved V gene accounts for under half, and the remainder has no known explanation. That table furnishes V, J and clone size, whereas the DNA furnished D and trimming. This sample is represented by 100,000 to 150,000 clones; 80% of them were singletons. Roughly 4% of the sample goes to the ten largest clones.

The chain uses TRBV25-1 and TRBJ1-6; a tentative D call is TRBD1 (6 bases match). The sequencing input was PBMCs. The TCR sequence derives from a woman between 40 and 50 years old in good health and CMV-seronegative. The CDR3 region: CASSAAGARAPLHF. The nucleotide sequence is TGTGCCAGCAGTGCGGCAGGGGCCCGAGCACCCCTCCACTTT.